This T cell receptor beta chain was recorded in a study of long-term antiretroviral therapy in people with HIV. The CDR3 contains 13 residues. CDR1 is SGHRS, CDR2 YFSETQ, per germline. V gave up 1 base and J gave up 8 bases, with 12 bases separating them. Runs used v3.0 of the immunoSEQ assay and were done at survey level. Clones were sequenced by immunoSEQ multiplex PCR, and TCRdb holds only the in-frame ones, with some missing. The sample yields 30,000 to 50,000 clones, approximately 89% seen once. The chain carries TRBV5-1 and TRBJ1-1; no clear D. The TCR comes from a woman between 50 and 59 years old with HIV. Specimen: unsorted PBMCs, collected 3.1 years after starting antiretroviral therapy. The CDR3 DNA reads as TGCGCCAGCAGCTTGCAGTCGGGAGGCGAAGCTTTCTTT. It yields the protein CASSLQSGGEAFF.